The 24 T cell receptor beta chains below were found in one sample sequenced in a study of vaccination effects on CD4 cells after COVID-19. The data were produced by immunoSEQ multiplex PCR, yet TCRdb's version contains in-frame clones alone and is incomplete. Seen here are 70,000 or so clones, approximately 75% observed once, and the top ten hold less than 3%. For these TCRs, the target antigens are not known. Under the ViraFEST assay, PBMC were stimulated with viral peptide pools so that antigen-specific CD4+ T cells expanded. Sequencing was performed afterwards. Following a roughly ten-day culture, CD4+ T cells were purified. According to the study, vaccine recipients showed no prior SARS-CoV-2 infection and negative nucleocapsid antibodies. The sequences come from CD4+ T cells from PBMCs cultured with HCoV-NL63 spike peptides, collected before COVID-19 vaccination. Every receptor here comes from a human donor who received a COVID-19 vaccine.

This clone was detected a few times. The chain couples TRBV7-8 to TRBJ2-3; TRBD2 matches 10 bases. Germline assignment: CDR1 SGHVS and CDR2 FQNEAQ. The J segment lost 5 bases and the V segment lost 5 bases, leaving 16 bases of the junction unmatched. The CDR3 is made up of 18 amino acids. The CDR3 DNA reads as TGTGCCAGCAGCCCCCGGAGGGGTGAAGCGGGGGGGCAAGATACGCAGTATTTT. It codes for CASSPRRGEAGGQDTQYF.

V and J are TRBV5-1 and TRBJ2-2, with D perhaps matching TRBD1 (6 bases). V shed 0 bases and J shed 0 bases, with 9 bases lying between them. CDR1 is SGHRS and CDR2 is YFSETQ in the germline V gene. This CDR3 is built from 16 residues. The DNA of the CDR3 is TGCGCCAGCAGCTTGGTACGGGACACGAACACCGGGGAGCTGTTTTTT. Amino acid sequence: CASSLVRDTNTGELFF.

The gene calls are TRBV21-1 and TRBJ1-2. TRBV21-1 is a documented pseudogene. This CDR3 region has 15 residues. CDR3 in DNA: TGTGCCAGCAGCGGGGTCCGGGCTCCTAACTATGGCTACACCTTC. It specifies CASSGVRAPNYGYTF.

The chain links TRBV10-3 to TRBJ2-1, with TRBD1 as a possible D gene (6 bases). V lost 6 bases to trimming and J lost 8 bases, with 11 bases between them. The CDR3 totals 12 residues. Germline loops: CDR1 ENHRY, CDR2 SYGVKD. The CDR3 spells CAISWKGDEQFF. CDR3 nucleotides: TGTGCCATCAGCTGGAAGGGGGATGAGCAGTTCTTC.

The rearrangement links TRBV5-6 to TRBJ1-2; a weak D match, TRBD1 (5 bases). V lost 4 bases and J lost 3, with 13 bases in between. CDR1 and CDR2 from the germline V gene are SGHDT and YYEEEE. The CDR3 consists of 14 residues. CDR3 in amino acids: CASSELTGYYGYTF. The CDR3 coding sequence is TGTGCCAGCAGCGAACTCACAGGATACTATGGCTACACCTTC.

In this sample, this clone turned up a few times. The J gene is TRBJ1-2, the V gene TRBV28; tentative D call: TRBD1 (6 bases). The ends were cut back, 7 bases at V and 3 bases at J, with 9 bases in the middle. CDR1 MDHEN and CDR2 SYDVKM come from the germline V gene. This CDR3 is 12 amino acids long. Here the CDR3 reads CASNSGDYGYTF. CDR3 sequence (DNA): TGTGCCAGCAACTCAGGGGACTATGGCTACACCTTC.

This chain uses TRBV2 with TRBJ2-2, with D perhaps TRBD1 (5 bases). Germline V lookup: CDR1 SNHLY, CDR2 FYNNEI. Trimming removed 7 bases from V and 5 bases from J, with 17 bases in between. This CDR3 has 15 amino acids. The CDR3 protein is CASMPGERGTGELFF. In DNA, the CDR3 is TGTGCCAGCATGCCAGGCGAAAGGGGAACCGGGGAGCTGTTTTTT.

The chain recombines TRBV5-8 with TRBJ2-5, with D perhaps matching TRBD2 (5 bases). V lost 7 bases, J lost 1 base, and 14 bases lay in between. The CDR3 runs 14 residues. The germline gives CDR1 SGHTS, CDR2 YDEGEE. CDR3 loop: CASPTWSGQETQYF. CDR3 DNA: TGTGCCAGCCCCACGTGGAGCGGCCAAGAGACCCAGTACTTC.

The chain employs TRBV6-5 and TRBJ1-1; 11 positions match TRBD1. This CDR3 has 15 residues. V dropped 6 bases and J dropped 3; count of bases not matched to a gene: 6. Germline CDR1 is MNHEY and CDR2 is SVGAGI. The chain's CDR3 is CASRGGQGVYTEAFF. As DNA, the CDR3 is TGTGCCAGCAGAGGGGGACAGGGGGTTTACACTGAAGCTTTCTTT.

The J gene is TRBJ2-3, the V gene TRBV6-5; 7 bases fit TRBD2. From germline, CDR1 is MNHEY and CDR2 SVGAGI. This CDR3 comprises 15 residues. Trimming took 3 bases from V and 3 from J; bases not matched to a gene: 6. The DNA of the CDR3 is TGTGCCAGCAGTTATTGGCAGGGAGGGACAGATACGCAGTATTTT. Amino acid sequence: CASSYWQGGTDTQYF.

Points on this clone: The sample carries other DNA sequences with the same CDR3. The chain is built from TRBV29-1 and TRBJ1-1, with a possible D match to TRBD1 (5 bases). The CDR3 totals 11 residues. The V end lost 7 bases, the J end lost 1 base, and 7 bases lay between the germline ends. Germline-derived CDR1 and CDR2 are SQVTM and ANQGSEA. Written as DNA, the CDR3 is TGCAGCGCCAGGGAGAACACTGAAGCTTTCTTT. Amino acids: CSARENTEAFF.

This clone was recorded once. V and J are TRBV2 and TRBJ1-2; 11 bases are shared with TRBD1. V dropped 3 bases and J dropped 7; count of bases not matched to a gene: 7. The CDR3 totals 15 residues. In germline, CDR1 is SNHLY, CDR2 FYNNEI. CDR3 bases: TGTGCCAGCAGTGACAGGACAGGGGGCGCGGGTGGCTACACCTTC. This translates into CASSDRTGGAGGYTF.

The J gene is TRBJ2-1, the V gene TRBV15; no clear D. The CDR3 covers 14 residues. CDR1 and CDR2 (germline): LNHNV, YYDKDF (reference sequence). The V end was cut by 5 bases, the J end by 8 bases, with 16 bases between. The CDR3 sequence: CATSVDKGRDEQFF. Written as DNA, the CDR3 is TGTGCCACCAGCGTAGATAAGGGTAGGGATGAGCAGTTCTTC.

This clone was picked up a small number of times. The chain joins TRBV6-6 to TRBJ1-1; tentatively, D is TRBD1 (5 bases). The CDR3 loop spans 15 amino acids. Trimming cost V 8 bases and J 5 bases, with 21 bases left between them. The germline CDR1 and CDR2 sequences are MNHNY and SVGAGI (reference sequence). CDR3 in amino acids: CASSPLGTVGTEAFF. CDR3 sequence (DNA): TGTGCCAGCTCCCCACTTGGGACGGTTGGTACTGAAGCTTTCTTT.

V and J are TRBV6-4 and TRBJ1-2; maybe TRBD1 (5 bases). The germline V gene encodes CDR1 MRHNA and CDR2 SNTAGT. The length of the CDR3 is 15 residues. The V end lost 0 bases, the J end lost 3 bases, and 11 bases lay between the germline ends. The CDR3, as DNA: TGTGCCAGCAGTGACTCGTTCGGGGGGGACTATGGCTACACCTTC. This codes for CASSDSFGGDYGYTF.

The rearrangement uses TRBV29-1 and TRBJ2-4, with 8 positions matching TRBD1. Germline values: CDR1 SQVTM, CDR2 ANQGSEA. Losses at the gene ends were 2 bases for V and 9 bases for J; bases not matched to a gene: 9. The CDR3 spans 14 residues. Here the CDR3 DNA reads TGCAGCGTTGAACCAGGGGGCGAACCGGGCATTCAGTACTTC. It codes for CSVEPGGEPGIQYF.

A single count supports this clone. This chain connects TRBV5-8 to TRBJ2-5, with D possibly TRBD1 on 5 matching bases. Trimming pared 6 bases from V and 1 base from J, leaving 10 bases between. This CDR3 is 13 amino acids long. CDR1 and CDR2 (germline): SGHTS, YDEGEE. The CDR3: CASTKDIQETQYF. The CDR3 DNA is TGTGCCAGCACCAAGGACATCCAAGAGACCCAGTACTTC.

V gene TRBV5-1 combines with J gene TRBJ1-1, with D possibly being TRBD1 (6 bases). Per the germline V gene, CDR1 is SGHRS and CDR2 is YFSETQ. V was clipped by 4 bases and J by 7 bases, with 14 bases between them. The CDR3 has 13 amino acids. CDR3 loop: CASSILDRFEAFF. As DNA, the CDR3 is TGCGCCAGCAGCATCCTAGACAGGTTTGAAGCTTTCTTT.

V usage is TRBV11-2 and J usage is TRBJ1-1; perhaps TRBD1 as D (6 bases). Germline CDR1 reads SGHAT; CDR2 reads FQNNGV. Trimming cost V 0 bases and J 3 bases, with 8 bases left between them. The CDR3 is 14 residues long. The CDR3 DNA reads as TGTGCCAGCAGCTTAGATTCAGGGGACACTGAAGCTTTCTTT. Its protein product is CASSLDSGDTEAFF.

The chain has TRBV6-5 and TRBJ2-7; TRBD2 aligns across 13 bases. The V gene's germline CDR1 is MNHEY and CDR2 SVGAGI. The CDR3 spans 13 residues. After removal of 11 bases from V and 4 bases from J, the junction contained 5 bases not matched to a gene. For the CDR3, the DNA is TGTGCCGCCACGACTAGCGGGGGGTACGAGCAGTACGTC. It encodes CAATTSGGYEQYV.

V is TRBV29-1 and J is TRBJ1-5; D perhaps matches TRBD1 (6 bases). V lost 5 bases and J lost 3, with 14 bases in between. Looked up from germline, CDR1 is SQVTM and CDR2 is ANQGSEA. This CDR3 is built from 14 residues. CDR3 sequence (DNA): TGCAGCGTTTCGCCGGGACACCCCAATCAGCCCCAGCATTTT. Its protein is CSVSPGHPNQPQHF.

The chain combines TRBV7-2 with TRBJ2-7, with TRBD2 as a possible D gene (7 bases). Looked up from germline, CDR1 is SGHTA and CDR2 is FQGNSA. V lost 5 bases and J 6 bases, leaving 14 bases between the germline ends. The CDR3 covers 13 residues. For the CDR3, the DNA is TGTGCCAGCAGCAAAGAGGGGGGGCTCGAGCAGTACGTC. This gives the protein CASSKEGGLEQYV.

The chain links TRBV24-1 to TRBJ1-4, with D perhaps matching TRBD1 (5 bases). Per germline, CDR1 KGHDR and CDR2 SFDVKD. V lost 3 bases, J lost 5 bases, and 15 bases lay in between. This CDR3 region has 16 residues. The DNA of the CDR3 is TGTGCCACCAGTGATCCTTCGGGGGGAGGCAATGAAAAACTGTTTTTT. It translates to CATSDPSGGGNEKLFF.

V and J are TRBV2 and TRBJ2-3; tentative D call: TRBD1 (8 bases). V lost 7 bases and J lost 2, with 13 bases in between. The CDR3 loop spans 14 amino acids. Per the germline V gene, CDR1 is SNHLY and CDR2 is FYNNEI. CDR3 amino acids: CASNRGGSTDTQYF. The CDR3 nucleotides are TGTGCCAGCAACAGGGGGGGTTCCACAGATACGCAGTATTTT.